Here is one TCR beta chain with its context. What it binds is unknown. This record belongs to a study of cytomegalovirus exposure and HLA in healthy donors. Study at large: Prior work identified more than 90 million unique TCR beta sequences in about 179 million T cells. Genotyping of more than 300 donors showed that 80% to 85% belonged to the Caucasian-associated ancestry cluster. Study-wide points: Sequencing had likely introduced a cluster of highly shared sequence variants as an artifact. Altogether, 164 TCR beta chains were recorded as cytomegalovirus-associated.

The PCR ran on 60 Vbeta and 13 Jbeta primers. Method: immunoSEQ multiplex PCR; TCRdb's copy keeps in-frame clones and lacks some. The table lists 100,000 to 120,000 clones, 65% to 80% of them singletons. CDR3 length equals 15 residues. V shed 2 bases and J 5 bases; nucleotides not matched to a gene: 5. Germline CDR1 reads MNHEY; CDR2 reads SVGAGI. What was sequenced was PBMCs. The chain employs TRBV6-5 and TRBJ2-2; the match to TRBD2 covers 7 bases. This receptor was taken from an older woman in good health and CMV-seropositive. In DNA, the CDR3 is TGTGCCAGCAGTTACGGGGGGGTATTAACCGGGGAGCTGTTTTTT. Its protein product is CASSYGGVLTGELFF.